These T cell receptor beta chains were read from a single sample in a study of blood T cell repertoires in COVID-19. Data came from immunoSEQ multiplex PCR; TCRdb stores just in-frame clones and leaves some out. The sample includes approximately 280,000 clones, 85% of them seen just once. Source material: peripheral blood. Every receptor here comes from a man aged 50-59 years with active or convalescent COVID-19. Each CDR3 is given without its conserved first and last residue. A D gene is named only where the DNA matches it firmly.

D gene: TRBD2
J gene: TRBJ2-1
V gene: TRBV6-6
CDR3 length: 13
CDR3 protein: ASSYGLREMHEQF

D gene: TRBD2
J gene: TRBJ2-3
V gene: TRBV5-5
CDR3 length: 13
CDR3 protein: ASSETSGSADTQY

D gene: NA
J gene: TRBJ2-5
V gene: TRBV5-6
CDR3 length: 12
CDR3 protein: ASSLRQAQETQY

D gene: NA
J gene: TRBJ1-1
V gene: TRBV19
CDR3 length: 12
CDR3 protein: ASRLQGLSAEAF

D gene: TRBD1
J gene: TRBJ1-1
V gene: TRBV5-1
CDR3 length: 13
CDR3 protein: ASSPTGGFNTEAF

D gene: NA
J gene: TRBJ1-6
V gene: TRBV6-5
CDR3 length: 11
CDR3 protein: ASSYSRDRPLH

D gene: NA
J gene: TRBJ1-1
V gene: TRBV11-2
CDR3 length: 13
CDR3 protein: ASSINARVNTEAF

D gene: NA
J gene: TRBJ1-2
V gene: TRBV28
CDR3 length: 12
CDR3 protein: ASTRDILIYGYT

D gene: NA
J gene: TRBJ2-7
V gene: TRBV19
CDR3 length: 12
CDR3 protein: ASSAGPVGYEQY

D gene: TRBD1
J gene: TRBJ1-2
V gene: TRBV27
CDR3 length: 11
CDR3 protein: ASRDTGDYGYT

D gene: NA
J gene: TRBJ1-3
V gene: TRBV28
CDR3 length: 13
CDR3 protein: ASSTPVLSGNTIY

D gene: NA
J gene: TRBJ1-5
V gene: TRBV6-5
CDR3 length: 12
CDR3 protein: ASRSQGIGQPQH

D gene: TRBD2
J gene: TRBJ2-5
V gene: TRBV27
CDR3 length: 16
CDR3 protein: ASSSSLAGTGGRETQY

D gene: TRBD1
J gene: TRBJ2-3
V gene: TRBV6-2/TRBV6-3
CDR3 length: 14
CDR3 protein: ASSYRLGQGTDTQY

D gene: TRBD1
J gene: TRBJ1-1
V gene: TRBV7-3
CDR3 length: 14
CDR3 protein: ASSLIWGQTPTEAF

D gene: NA
J gene: TRBJ1-1
V gene: TRBV4-1
CDR3 length: 14
CDR3 protein: ASSSRRRQMGTEAF

D gene: TRBD1
J gene: TRBJ1-2
V gene: TRBV6-6
CDR3 length: 11
CDR3 protein: ASKLQGADGYT

D gene: NA
J gene: TRBJ2-3
V gene: TRBV11-2
CDR3 length: 12
CDR3 protein: ASSSTNTVDTQY

D gene: TRBD2
J gene: TRBJ2-1
V gene: TRBV2
CDR3 length: 16
CDR3 protein: ASSEALFGTSGKHEQF

D gene: TRBD1
J gene: TRBJ2-7
V gene: TRBV7-7
CDR3 length: 13
CDR3 protein: ASSVGTGLTYEQY

D gene: NA
J gene: TRBJ1-5
V gene: TRBV23-1
CDR3 length: 17
CDR3 protein: ASSQSITPTDNSNQPQH

D gene: TRBD1
J gene: TRBJ2-7
V gene: TRBV12-3/TRBV12-4
CDR3 length: 10
CDR3 protein: ASSHTGGEQY

D gene: NA
J gene: TRBJ1-2
V gene: TRBV6-5
CDR3 length: 10
CDR3 protein: ASRQGNYGYT